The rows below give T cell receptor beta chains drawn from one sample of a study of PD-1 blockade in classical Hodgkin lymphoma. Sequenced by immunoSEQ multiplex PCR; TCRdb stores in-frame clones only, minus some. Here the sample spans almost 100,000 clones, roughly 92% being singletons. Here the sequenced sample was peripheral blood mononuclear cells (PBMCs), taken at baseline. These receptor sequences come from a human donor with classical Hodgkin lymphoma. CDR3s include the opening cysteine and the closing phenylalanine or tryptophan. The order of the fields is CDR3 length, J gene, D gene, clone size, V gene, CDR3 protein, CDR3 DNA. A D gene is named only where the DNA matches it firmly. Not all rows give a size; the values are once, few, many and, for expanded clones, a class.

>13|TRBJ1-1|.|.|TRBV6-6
CASTRPTRTEAFF
TGTGCCAGCACCCGGCCGACACGGACTGAAGCTTTCTTT
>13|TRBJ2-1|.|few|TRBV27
CASSNRQDGEQFF
TGTGCCAGCAGTAACCGACAGGATGGTGAGCAGTTCTTC
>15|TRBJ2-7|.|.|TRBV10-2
CASSESRAGIREQYF
TGCGCCAGCAGTGAGTCGAGGGCAGGGATTAGGGAGCAGTACTTC
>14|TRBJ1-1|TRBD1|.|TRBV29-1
CSVVGQGRNTEAFF
TGCAGCGTTGTAGGACAGGGGAGGAACACTGAAGCTTTCTTT
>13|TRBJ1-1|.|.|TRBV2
CASSETVNTEAFF
TGTGCCAGCAGTGAGACAGTGAACACTGAAGCTTTCTTT
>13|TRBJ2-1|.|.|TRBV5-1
CASSLGYYNEQFF
TGCGCCAGCAGCTTGGGCTACTACAATGAGCAGTTCTTC
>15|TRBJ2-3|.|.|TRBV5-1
CASSRQTTSTDTQYF
TGCGCCAGCAGTCGGCAGACGACTAGCACAGATACGCAGTATTTT
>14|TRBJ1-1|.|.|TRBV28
CASRTASMNTEAFF
TGTGCCAGCAGGACAGCTTCCATGAACACTGAAGCTTTCTTT
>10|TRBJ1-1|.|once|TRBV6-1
CASSGIEAFF
TGTGCCAGCAGTGGAATAGAAGCTTTCTTT
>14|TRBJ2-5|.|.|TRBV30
CAWSVGGARETQYF
TGTGCCTGGAGTGTTGGGGGAGCTCGAGAGACCCAGTACTTC
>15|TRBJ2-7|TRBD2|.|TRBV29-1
CSSGLGGILSYEQYF
TGCAGCTCCGGTTTGGGAGGGATCCTCTCCTACGAGCAGTACTTC
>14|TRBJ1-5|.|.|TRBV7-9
CASSARDSNQPQHF
TGTGCCAGCAGCGCCAGGGATAGCAATCAGCCCCAGCATTTT
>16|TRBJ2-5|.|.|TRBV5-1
CASQRMGGTVQETQYF
TGCGCCAGCCAAAGAATGGGGGGTACAGTACAAGAGACCCAGTACTTC
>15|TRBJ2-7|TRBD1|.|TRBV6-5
CASSYSGTGVYEQYF
TGTGCCAGCAGTTACTCCGGGACAGGGGTTTACGAGCAGTACTTC
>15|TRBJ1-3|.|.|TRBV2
CASIVRQGRGNTIYF
TGTGCCAGCATCGTCCGGCAGGGACGAGGAAACACCATATATTTT
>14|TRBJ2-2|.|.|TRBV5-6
CASSWVGRTGELFF
TGTGCCAGCAGCTGGGTCGGGCGGACCGGGGAGCTGTTTTTT
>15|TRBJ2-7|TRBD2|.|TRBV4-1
CASSLGTSGAYEQYF
TGCGCCAGCAGCCTCGGGACTAGCGGGGCCTACGAGCAGTACTTC
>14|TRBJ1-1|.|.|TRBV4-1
CASSQGIGSLEAFF
TGCGCCAGCAGCCAAGGCATAGGGTCGCTCGAAGCTTTCTTT
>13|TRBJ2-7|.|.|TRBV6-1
CASGILGSYEQYF
TGTGCCAGCGGCATACTAGGCTCCTACGAGCAGTACTTC
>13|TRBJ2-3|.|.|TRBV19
CASSRDREDTQYF
TGTGCCAGTAGTAGGGACCGTGAGGATACGCAGTATTTT
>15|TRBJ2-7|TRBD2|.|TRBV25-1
CASSELRAGVHEQYF
TGTGCCAGCAGTGAGCTAAGAGCGGGAGTGCACGAGCAGTACTTC
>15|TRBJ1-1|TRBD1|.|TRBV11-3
CASSLGQGAITEAFF
TGTGCCAGCAGCTTAGGACAGGGGGCGATCACTGAAGCTTTCTTT
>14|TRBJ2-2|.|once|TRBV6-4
CASRSQGWTGELFF
TGTGCCAGCAGGAGCCAGGGGTGGACCGGGGAGCTGTTTTTT
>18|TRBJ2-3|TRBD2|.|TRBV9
CASSVVASGSIGGDTQYF
TGTGCCAGCAGCGTAGTGGCTAGCGGGAGTATAGGGGGAGATACGCAGTATTTT
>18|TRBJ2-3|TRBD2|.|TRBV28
CASSFLAGVLSSTDTQYF
TGTGCCAGCAGTTTCTTAGCGGGAGTTCTATCTAGCACAGATACGCAGTATTTT
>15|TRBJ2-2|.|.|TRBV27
CASSLSRRGAGELFF
TGTGCCAGCAGTCTCTCGAGACGCGGGGCCGGGGAGCTGTTTTTT
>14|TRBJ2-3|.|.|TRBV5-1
CASSSEGGTDTQYF
TGCGCCAGCAGCTCGGAGGGGGGCACAGATACGCAGTATTTT
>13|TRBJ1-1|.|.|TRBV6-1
CASSEVSGTEAFF
TGTGCCAGCAGTGAAGTTTCGGGAACTGAAGCTTTCTTT
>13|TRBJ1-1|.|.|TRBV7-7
CASSSQANTEAFF
TGTGCCAGCAGTTCACAGGCCAACACTGAAGCTTTCTTT
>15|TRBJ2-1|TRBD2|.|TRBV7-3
CASSLWEGPYNEQFF
TGTGCCAGCAGCCTGTGGGAGGGGCCCTACAATGAGCAGTTCTTC
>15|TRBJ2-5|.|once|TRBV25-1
CASSEPGGDQETQYF
TGTGCCAGCAGTGAACCAGGGGGGGACCAAGAGACCCAGTACTTC
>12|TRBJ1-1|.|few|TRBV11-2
CASSFGGTEAFF
TGTGCCAGCAGCTTTGGCGGGACTGAAGCTTTCTTT
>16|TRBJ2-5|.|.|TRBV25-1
CASSEYGGGLQETQYF
TGTGCCAGCAGTGAATATGGGGGAGGCCTCCAAGAGACCCAGTACTTC
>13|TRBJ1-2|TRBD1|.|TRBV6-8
CASSPTGIYGYTF
TGTGCCAGCAGTCCGACAGGGATCTATGGCTACACCTTC
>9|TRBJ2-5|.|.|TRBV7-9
CARQETQYF
TGTGCCAGACAAGAGACCCAGTACTTC
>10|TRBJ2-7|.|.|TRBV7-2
CASSTTEQYF
TGTGCCAGCAGCACCACAGAGCAGTACTTC
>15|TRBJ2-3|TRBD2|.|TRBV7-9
CASSSGRAGLDTQYF
TGTGCCAGCAGCTCAGGGAGGGCCGGACTAGATACGCAGTATTTT
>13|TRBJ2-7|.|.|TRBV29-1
CSVTEGSSYEQYF
TGCAGCGTGACGGAGGGGAGCTCCTACGAGCAGTACTTC
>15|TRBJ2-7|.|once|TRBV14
CASSQDLVASYEQYF
TGTGCCAGCAGCCAAGACCTCGTGGCCTCCTACGAGCAGTACTTC
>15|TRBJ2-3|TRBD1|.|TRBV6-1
CASSVRDRAADTQYF
TGTGCCAGCAGTGTCCGGGACAGGGCCGCAGATACGCAGTATTTT
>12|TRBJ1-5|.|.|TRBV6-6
CASTLNNQPQHF
TGTGCCAGCACCCTGAACAATCAGCCCCAGCATTTT
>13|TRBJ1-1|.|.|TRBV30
CAWSVEENTEAFF
TGTGCCTGGAGTGTTGAGGAAAACACTGAAGCTTTCTTT
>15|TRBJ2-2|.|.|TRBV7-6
CASSLQIPNTGELFF
TGTGCCAGCAGCCTACAAATACCGAACACCGGGGAGCTGTTTTTT
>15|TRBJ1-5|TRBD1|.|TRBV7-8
CASSLTQGRNQPQHF
TGTGCCAGCAGCTTAACACAGGGGCGCAATCAGCCCCAGCATTTT
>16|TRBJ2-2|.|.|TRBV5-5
CASSLEWQGLTGELFF
TGTGCCAGCAGCTTGGAATGGCAGGGTCTGACCGGGGAGCTGTTTTTT
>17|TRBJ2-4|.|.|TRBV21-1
CASSSPGPWTGKNIQYF
TGTGCCAGCAGCTCCCCCGGTCCCTGGACAGGGAAAAACATTCAGTACTTC
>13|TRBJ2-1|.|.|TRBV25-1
CASSESRPNEQFF
TGTGCCAGCAGTGAATCTCGGCCGAATGAGCAGTTCTTC
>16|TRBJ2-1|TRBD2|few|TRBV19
CASSPLREGLNNEQFF
TGTGCCAGTAGTCCGCTTAGGGAGGGCCTTAACAATGAGCAGTTCTTC
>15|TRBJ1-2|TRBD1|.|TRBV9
CASSPGQGTNYGYTF
TGTGCCAGCAGCCCCGGACAGGGAACAAACTATGGCTACACCTTC
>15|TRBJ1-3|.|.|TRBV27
CASSFSGSSGNTIYF
TGTGCCAGCAGTTTTTCGGGAAGCTCTGGAAACACCATATATTTT
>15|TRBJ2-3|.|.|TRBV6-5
CASSYSGVPTDTQYF
TGTGCCAGCAGTTACTCGGGGGTTCCCACAGATACGCAGTATTTT
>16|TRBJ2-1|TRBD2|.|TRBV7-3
CASSRDLTSGKGEQFF
TGTGCCAGCAGCAGAGACTTGACTAGCGGAAAAGGGGAGCAGTTCTTC
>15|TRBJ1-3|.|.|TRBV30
CAWSARTAVGNTIYF
TGTGCCTGGAGTGCTCGGACAGCGGTGGGAAACACCATATATTTT